The 30 T cell receptor beta chains reported below all come from one sample, sequenced in a study of Ad26.COV2.S vaccination and SARS-CoV-2 variants (dated by TCRdb to about 2021). The intended sense of this specimen's time point label: individuals recovered from natural SARS-CoV-2 infection. The protocol used for the library was the immunoSEQ multiplex PCR assay. Imported from immuneACCESS, the table was reduced by TCRdb to in-frame sequences with V and J called. These copies leave out some clones; in studies compared against another copy, an unresolved V gene accounts for under half, and the cause of the remainder is not known. This sample is represented by about 350,000 clones; 90% to 95% of them were singletons. The ten largest clones capture around 4% of the sample. Sequencing was performed on peripheral blood, taken after recovery from COVID-19. The receptor set was obtained from a human donor who had recovered from COVID-19.

The chain has TRBV12-3 or TRBV12-4 and TRBJ1-1; D might be TRBD1 (6 bases). The CDR3 is 13 residues long. Deletions cut 7 bases from V and 1 base from J, with 10 bases between. In nucleotides, the CDR3 is TGTGCCAGCACTATGGGACAGAACACTGAAGCTTTCTTT. This translates into CASTMGQNTEAFF.

The rearrangement uses TRBV9 and TRBJ2-1, with D possibly TRBD1 on 5 matching bases. V dropped 0 bases and J dropped 1 base, with 11 bases sitting between them. Germline assignment: CDR1 SGDLS and CDR2 YYNGEE. The CDR3 is 16 residues long. The CDR3 loop is CASSVGVGPSYNEQFF. DNA for the CDR3: TGTGCCAGCAGCGTAGGAGTGGGGCCATCCTACAATGAGCAGTTCTTC.

CDR3: CASSPMTGSGTDTQYF. The CDR3 region has the DNA TGTGCCAGCTCACCAATGACAGGGTCTGGCACAGATACGCAGTATTTT. The chain carries TRBV18 and TRBJ2-3; 7 nucleotides match TRBD1. Germline V gives CDR1 KGHSH, CDR2 LQKENI. There are 16 residues in the CDR3. The junction had 6 bases not matched to a gene; V was cut back by 2 bases and J by 1 base.

The rearrangement joins TRBV13 to TRBJ1-2; TRBD1 aligns across 7 bases. J lost 5 bases, V lost 5 bases, and 11 bases had no gene match. CDR1 is PRHDT and CDR2 is FYEKMQ in the germline V gene (reference sequence). There are 15 residues in the CDR3. CDR3 sequence reads: CASSPGTDHRYGYTF. The CDR3 bases are TGTGCCAGCAGCCCGGGGACAGACCATAGGTATGGCTACACCTTC.

This clone was recorded once. This chain uses TRBV5-1 with TRBJ2-1, with 7 bases aligning to TRBD2. Germline assignment: CDR1 SGHRS and CDR2 YFSETQ. V shed 0 bases and J 5 bases; nucleotides not matched to a gene: 2. The CDR3 extends over 14 amino acids. CDR3 loop: CASSLAAGNNEQFF. The CDR3 DNA reads TGCGCCAGCAGCTTGGCAGCGGGGAACAATGAGCAGTTCTTC.

The rearrangement uses TRBV7-9 and TRBJ2-5; D is perhaps TRBD1 (6 bases). Trimming removed 7 bases from V and 1 base from J, with 16 bases in between. Germline V lookup: CDR1 SEHNR, CDR2 FQNEAQ (reference sequence). CDR3 length: 15 amino acids. CDR3 bases: TGTGCCAGCAATTCCCCCTCGACAGGCCAAGAGACCCAGTACTTC. Amino acid sequence: CASNSPSTGQETQYF.

The rearrangement links TRBV3-1 (or the pseudogene TRBV3-2) to TRBJ1-1; 9 nucleotides agree with TRBD1. CDR1 LGHDT and CDR2 YNNKEL come from the germline V gene (reference sequence). The trim removed 1 base at V and 7 bases at J, leaving 4 bases unmatched. This CDR3 comprises 14 residues. CDR3 loop: CASSQVGTGNEAFF. The CDR3 DNA sequence: TGTGCCAGCAGCCAAGTTGGGACAGGGAATGAAGCTTTCTTT.

As for this clone: The sample carries other DNA sequences with the same CDR3. The chain carries TRBV5-1 and TRBJ2-2; 8 bases fit TRBD1. The J segment lost 4 bases and the V segment lost 4 bases, leaving 3 bases of the junction unmatched. Germline V lookup: CDR1 SGHRS, CDR2 YFSETQ. The CDR3 is 14 residues long. CDR3 in amino acids: CASSGTGGTGELFF. DNA of the CDR3: TGCGCCAGCAGCGGGACAGGAGGCACCGGGGAGCTGTTTTTT.

The chain carries TRBV10-2 and TRBJ2-3; unclear D gene. This CDR3 contains 14 residues. The germline V gene encodes CDR1 WSHSY and CDR2 SAAADI. Between the trimmed V and J ends, which lost 6 bases and 6 bases, there was a span of 16 bases. This chain's CDR3 is CASRLGPVPDTQYF. CDR3 DNA sequence: TGCGCCAGCAGGCTCGGGCCCGTCCCCGATACGCAGTATTTT.

This rearrangement joins TRBV4-3 to TRBJ2-3; the match to TRBD1 covers 12 bases. V was pared by 3 bases and J by 4 bases, with 8 bases of the junction left unmatched. Germline CDR1 is LGHNA and CDR2 is YSLEER. The CDR3 runs 17 residues. The CDR3, as DNA: TGCGCCAGCAGCCAGTTGGGGACAGGGGGCAACTCAGATACGCAGTATTTT. As protein: CASSQLGTGGNSDTQYF.

This chain joins TRBV29-1 and TRBJ1-6; D not resolved. The germline gives CDR1 SQVTM, CDR2 ANQGSEA. V dropped 4 bases and J dropped 3 bases, with 7 bases sitting between them. This CDR3 has 13 residues. In nucleotides, the CDR3 is TGCAGCGTTGGTCAAGACTATAATTCACCCCTCCACTTT. It codes for CSVGQDYNSPLHF. The full variable domain, completed using reference TRBV29-1 and TRBJ1-6, is SAVISQKPSRDICQRGTSLTIQCQVDSQVTMMFWYRQQPGQSLTLIATANQGSEATYESGFVIDKFPISRPNLTFSTLTVSNMSPEDSSIYLCSVGQDYNSPLHFGNGTRLTVT.

The V gene is TRBV6-5, the J gene TRBJ2-3; 14 nucleotides align to TRBD2. The germline CDR1 and CDR2 sequences are MNHEY and SVGAGI. V trimming: 4 bases; J trimming: 4 bases; junction bases outside the gene matches: 1. The CDR3 runs 15 residues. The CDR3 reads CASSWGLAGADTQYF. Here the CDR3 DNA reads TGTGCCAGCAGTTGGGGACTAGCGGGGGCAGATACGCAGTATTTT.

The rearrangement joins TRBV6-4 to TRBJ2-3; 8 bases match TRBD1. Per the germline V gene, CDR1 is MRHNA and CDR2 is SNTAGT. The V gene end was trimmed by 4 bases and the J gene end by 1 base; junction bases not matched to a gene: 4. The CDR3 is 15 residues long. CDR3 coding DNA: TGTGCCAGCAGTGCGGAGACAGGGGGCACAGATACGCAGTATTTT. Protein: CASSAETGGTDTQYF.

The chain combines TRBV5-6 with TRBJ2-1; TRBD1 agrees at 8 bases. CDR1 is SGHDT and CDR2 is YYEEEE in the germline V gene. The J segment lost 4 bases and the V segment lost 4 bases, leaving 10 bases of the junction unmatched. The CDR3 contains 16 residues. In nucleotides, the CDR3 is TGTGCCAGCAGCCAGAACCAGGGGGCCATATACAATGAGCAGTTCTTC. As protein: CASSQNQGAIYNEQFF.

The V and J genes are TRBV6-2 or TRBV6-3 and TRBJ1-1; weak D call: TRBD1 (6 bases). Germline values: CDR1 MNHEY, CDR2 SVGEGT. CDR3 length: 17 residues. Trimming stripped 3 bases from V and 1 base from J, with 18 bases between. CDR3 loop: CASSYAGLGQKNTEAFF. DNA of the CDR3: TGTGCCAGCAGTTATGCCGGTTTAGGACAGAAGAACACTGAAGCTTTCTTT.

This chain connects TRBV5-4 to TRBJ2-7; D not certain. Deletions cut 4 bases from V and 2 bases from J, with 13 bases between. The CDR3 has 14 amino acids. The V gene's germline CDR1 is SGHNT and CDR2 YYREEE (reference sequence). CDR3: CASSSGTGAYEQYF. CDR3 DNA: TGTGCCAGCAGCAGTGGAACCGGAGCCTACGAGCAGTACTTC. The variable domain in full, completed from reference TRBV5-4 and TRBJ2-7, reads ETGVTQSPTHLIKTRGQQVTLRCSSQSGHNTVSWYQQALGQGPQFIFQYYREEENGRGNFPPRFSGLQFPNYSSELNVNALELDDSALYLCASSSGTGAYEQYFGPGTRLTVT.

The CDR3 is CSVAASTESYEQYF. The CDR3 DNA follows: TGCAGCGTTGCCGCCAGTACCGAATCCTACGAGCAGTACTTC. The chain combines TRBV29-1 with TRBJ2-7, with D unresolved. This CDR3 comprises 14 residues. The V end lost 4 bases, the J end lost 1 base, and 14 bases lay between the germline ends. The germline V gene encodes CDR1 SQVTM and CDR2 ANQGSEA.

The chain carries TRBV5-1 and TRBJ2-2; 9 positions match TRBD2. Germline values: CDR1 SGHRS, CDR2 YFSETQ. With V trimmed by 2 bases and J by 4 bases, 12 bases remained unmatched. CDR3 length: 18 residues. The CDR3 DNA reads TGCGCCAGCAGCTTTTTGACTCGCGGGGGGGCGTTCACCGGGGAGCTGTTTTTT. Translation: CASSFLTRGGAFTGELFF. The full variable domain, completed using reference TRBV5-1 and TRBJ2-2, is KAGVTQTPRYLIKTRGQQVTLSCSPISGHRSVSWYQQTPGQGLQFLFEYFSETQRNKGNFPGRFSGRQFSNSRSEMNVSTLELGDSALYLCASSFLTRGGAFTGELFFGEGSRLTVL.

The V gene is TRBV19, the J gene TRBJ1-2; no definite D call. V gave up 3 bases and J gave up 8 bases, with 7 bases separating them. Germline values: CDR1 LNHDA, CDR2 SQIVND (reference sequence). The CDR3 runs 11 residues. The CDR3 region is CASSIGVGYTF. CDR3 sequence (DNA): TGTGCCAGTAGTATTGGGGTGGGCTACACCTTC.

This chain links TRBV4-3 with TRBJ2-5, with no clear D. The V gene's germline CDR1 is LGHNA and CDR2 YSLEER. This CDR3 is built from 16 residues. The V gene lost 1 base and the J gene lost 2 bases, with 14 bases spanning the gap. The CDR3 loop reads CASSQADGRPQETQYF. The CDR3 nucleotides read TGCGCCAGCAGCCAAGCTGACGGCAGACCTCAAGAGACCCAGTACTTC.

The gene calls are TRBV5-5 and TRBJ2-1, with TRBD1 identical over 9 bases. The CDR3 extends over 14 amino acids. Trimming removed 3 bases from V and 7 bases from J; junction bases left unmatched: 5. The V gene's germline CDR1 is SGHKS and CDR2 YYEKEE (reference sequence). The CDR3 region is CASSWRDRENEQFF. CDR3 DNA sequence: TGTGCCAGCAGCTGGCGGGACAGGGAAAATGAGCAGTTCTTC.

The genes are TRBV2 and TRBJ2-7; D perhaps matches TRBD1 (6 bases). The CDR3 sequence is 14 residues long. V was cut by 2 bases and J by 0 bases, with 8 bases left in between. Germline V gene sequence: CDR1 SNHLY, CDR2 FYNNEI. DNA for the CDR3: TGTGCCAGCAGTGAACAGGGGAGCTCCTACGAGCAGTACTTC. As protein: CASSEQGSSYEQYF.

V is TRBV29-1 and J is TRBJ1-2; possibly TRBD1 for D (5 bases). The CDR3 contains 11 residues. CDR1 is SQVTM and CDR2 is ANQGSEA in the germline V gene. Trimming pared 5 bases from V and 8 bases from J, leaving 12 bases between. The CDR3: CSVPRGGGYTF. The CDR3 DNA is TGCAGCGTTCCTCGCGGGGGGGGCTACACCTTC. Complete variable domain (other parts from reference TRBV29-1 and TRBJ1-2): SAVISQKPSRDICQRGTSLTIQCQVDSQVTMMFWYRQQPGQSLTLIATANQGSEATYESGFVIDKFPISRPNLTFSTLTVSNMSPEDSSIYLCSVPRGGGYTFGSGTRLTVV.

The chain links TRBV10-1 to TRBJ2-5; TRBD2 is a possible D gene (5 bases). V gave up 3 bases and J gave up 1 base, with 9 bases separating them. The CDR3 covers 14 residues. The germline V gene encodes CDR1 WNHNN and CDR2 SYGVQD (reference sequence). The CDR3 nucleotides are TGCGCCAGCAGTGAAGGCGGGTTCCAAGAGACCCAGTACTTC. It encodes CASSEGGFQETQYF.

The rearrangement uses TRBV21-1 and TRBJ1-5. TRBV21-1 is labeled a pseudogene. This CDR3 region has 18 residues. CDR3 sequence: CASSKVPSFGLPTGPKHF. CDR3 bases: TGTGCCAGCAGCAAAGTCCCCTCTTTTGGACTACCTACAGGCCCCAAGCATTTT.

This clone was detected once. This chain joins TRBV19 and TRBJ2-1, with D perhaps TRBD1 (5 bases). The CDR3 is 14 residues long. CDR1 LNHDA and CDR2 SQIVND come from the germline V gene (reference sequence). V lost 1 base, J lost 8 bases, and 12 bases lay in between. In DNA form, the CDR3 reads TGTGCCAGTAGTATAGCCTTAAGGGGTGATGAGCAGTTCTTC. Translation: CASSIALRGDEQFF. The whole variable domain, filled in from reference TRBV19 and TRBJ2-1, reads DGGITQSPKYLFRKEGQNVTLSCEQNLNHDAMYWYRQDPGQGLRLIYYSQIVNDFQKGDIAEGYSVSREKKESFPLTVTSAQKNPTAFYLCASSIALRGDEQFFGPGTRLTVL.

As concerns this clone: A read error may produce the germline difference seen at one junction end. V gene TRBV7-7 combines with J gene TRBJ2-5, with 7 bases aligning to TRBD2. This CDR3 has 15 residues. Per the germline V gene, CDR1 is SSHAT and CDR2 is FNYEAQ (reference sequence). CDR3 bases: TGTGCTAGCAGCCGCTGGGGAGCGGGAAAAGAGACCCAGTACTTC. Amino acids: CASSRWGAGKETQYF.

The V call is TRBV3-1 (or the pseudogene TRBV3-2), the J call TRBJ1-1, with D unclear. Germline V CDR1 and CDR2: LGHDT, YNNKEL (reference sequence). Trimming cost V 1 base and J 4 bases, with 4 bases left between them. The CDR3 is made up of 12 amino acids. For the CDR3, the DNA is TGTGCCAGCAGCCAAGGGTTCACTGAAGCTTTCTTT. Translating it yields CASSQGFTEAFF.

The chain employs TRBV6-2 or TRBV6-3 and TRBJ1-5; D not resolved. The length of the CDR3 is 15 residues. Trimming cost V 2 bases and J 0 bases, with 8 bases left between them. Looked up from germline, CDR1 is MNHEY and CDR2 is SVGEGT. The CDR3 sequence is CASSYDEYSNQPQHF. CDR3 nucleotides: TGTGCCAGCAGTTACGACGAGTATAGCAATCAGCCCCAGCATTTT.

The chain carries TRBV10-3 and TRBJ2-7; TRBD1 aligns across 7 bases. V was clipped by 6 bases and J by 5 bases; unmatched bases: 7. The CDR3 has 13 residues. The germline gives CDR1 ENHRY, CDR2 SYGVKD. CDR3 nucleotide sequence: TGTGCCATCAGGGACCGGGACAGCCACGAGCAGTACTTC. Protein: CAIRDRDSHEQYF.